The 5 T cell receptor beta chains below all came from one sample that was sequenced in a study of T-cell reconstitution after alpha-beta-depleted transplantation in children. Molecular barcoding with unique molecular identifiers was used for the TCRbeta library. TCRdb reanalysed the PCR reads using MiXCR and keeps one entry per CDR3 protein. Among under 250,000 distinct CDR3 sequences, roughly 7.1% were seen once, and the ten largest hold more than 5.5%. The source was PBMCs, collected before TCRalphabeta/CD19-depleted stem cell transplant. The receptors stem from a boy aged 2 to 10 with acute lymphoblastic leukemia, due to receive a stem cell transplant.

This chain joins TRBV5-1 and TRBJ1-3, with no clear D. The CDR3 extends over 16 amino acids. Germline V gene data show CDR1 as SGHRS and CDR2 as YFSETQ. V lost 3 bases and J 0 bases, leaving 13 bases between the germline ends. CDR3 in amino acids: CASSWQESHSGNTIYF. CDR3 DNA: TGCGCCAGCAGCTGGCAGGAGTCGCACTCTGGAAACACCATATATTTT.

This clonotype occurred many times. The CDR3 DNA sequence: TGTGCCAGCAGTTTTATTGGGGGCTCGGAGACCCAGTACTTC. Amino acids: CASSFIGGSETQYF. The V gene is TRBV28, the J gene TRBJ2-5; D may be TRBD1 (6 bases). Trimming cost V 3 bases and J 5 bases, with 13 bases left between them. This CDR3 has 14 residues. Per germline, CDR1 MDHEN and CDR2 SYDVKM.

The sample holds many counts of this clonotype. The V call is TRBV7-9, the J call TRBJ2-1; 8 nucleotides line up with TRBD2. CDR3 length: 15 residues. The V gene's germline CDR1 is SEHNR and CDR2 FQNEAQ (reference sequence). The ends lost 5 bases at V and 4 bases at J; junction bases unmatched: 7. The CDR3 is CASSPGGGPYNEQFF. Here the CDR3 DNA reads TGTGCCAGCAGCCCCGGGGGGGGACCATACAATGAGCAGTTCTTC.

This clonotype was detected many times. The J gene is TRBJ1-1, the V gene TRBV6-5, with D perhaps matching TRBD1 (6 bases). The CDR3 has 15 amino acids. Germline CDR1 is MNHEY and CDR2 is SVGAGI. V was trimmed by 2 bases and J by 3 bases, leaving 13 bases between them. CDR3 residues: CASSYQGQIYTEAFF. As DNA, the CDR3 is TGTGCCAGCAGTTACCAGGGGCAGATCTACACTGAAGCTTTCTTT.

Ten or more counts support this clonotype. This chain links TRBV6-5 with TRBJ1-1; D is possibly TRBD1 (5 bases). Trimming stripped 6 bases from V and 2 bases from J, with 19 bases between. The length of the CDR3 is 16 residues. Germline CDR1 MNHEY, CDR2 SVGAGI. CDR3 bases: TGTGCCAGCAGCCCCGGAGAGGGTAGGGGTAACACTGAAGCTTTCTTT. The encoded protein is CASSPGEGRGNTEAFF.